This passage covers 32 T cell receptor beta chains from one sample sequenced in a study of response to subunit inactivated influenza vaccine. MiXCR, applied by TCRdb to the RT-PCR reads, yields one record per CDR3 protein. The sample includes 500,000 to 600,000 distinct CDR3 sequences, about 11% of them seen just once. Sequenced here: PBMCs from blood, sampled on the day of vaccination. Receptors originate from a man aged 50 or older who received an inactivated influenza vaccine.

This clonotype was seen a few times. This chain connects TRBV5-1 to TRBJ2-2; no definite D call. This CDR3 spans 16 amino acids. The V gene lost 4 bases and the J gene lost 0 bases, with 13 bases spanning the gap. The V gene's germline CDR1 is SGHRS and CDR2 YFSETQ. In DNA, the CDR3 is TGCGCCAGCAGCCACGCGAGTGGAGCGAACACCGGGGAGCTGTTTTTT. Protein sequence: CASSHASGANTGELFF.

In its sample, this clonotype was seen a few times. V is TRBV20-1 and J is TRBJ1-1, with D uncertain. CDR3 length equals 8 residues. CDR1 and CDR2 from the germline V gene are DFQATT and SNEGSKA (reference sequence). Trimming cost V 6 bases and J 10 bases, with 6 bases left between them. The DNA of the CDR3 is TGCAGTGCCTCGAGAGCTTTCTTT. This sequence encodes CSASRAFF.

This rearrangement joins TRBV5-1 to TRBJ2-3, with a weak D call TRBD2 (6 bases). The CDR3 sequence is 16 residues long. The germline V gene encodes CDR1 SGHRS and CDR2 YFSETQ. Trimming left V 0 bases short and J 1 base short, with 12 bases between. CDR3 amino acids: CASSLEVWGGTDTQYF. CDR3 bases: TGCGCCAGCAGCTTGGAAGTATGGGGGGGCACAGATACGCAGTATTTT.

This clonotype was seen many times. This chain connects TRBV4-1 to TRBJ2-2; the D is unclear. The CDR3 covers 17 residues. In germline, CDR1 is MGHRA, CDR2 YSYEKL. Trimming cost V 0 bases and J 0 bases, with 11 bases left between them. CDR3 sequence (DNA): TGCGCCAGCAGCCAAGATTGGCAGCCCACGAACACCGGGGAGCTGTTTTTT. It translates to CASSQDWQPTNTGELFF.

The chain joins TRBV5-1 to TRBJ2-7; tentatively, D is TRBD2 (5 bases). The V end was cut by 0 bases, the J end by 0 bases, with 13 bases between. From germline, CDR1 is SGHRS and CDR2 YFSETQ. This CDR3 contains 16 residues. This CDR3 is CASSLGPDRDSYEQYF. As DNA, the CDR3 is TGCGCCAGCAGCTTGGGGCCGGACCGGGACTCCTACGAGCAGTACTTC.

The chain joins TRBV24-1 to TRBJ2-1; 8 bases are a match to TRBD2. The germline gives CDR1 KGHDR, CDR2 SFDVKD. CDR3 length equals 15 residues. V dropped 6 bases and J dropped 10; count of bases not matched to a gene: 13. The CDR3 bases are TGTGCCACCAGTAACCGGGGGGGGAGCATTGGGGAGCAGTTCTTC. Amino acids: CATSNRGGSIGEQFF.

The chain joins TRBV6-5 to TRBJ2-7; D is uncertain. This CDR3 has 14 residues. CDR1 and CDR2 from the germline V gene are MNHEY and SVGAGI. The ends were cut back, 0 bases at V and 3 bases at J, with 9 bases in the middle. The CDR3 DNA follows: TGTGCCAGCAGTTACTCGAACAGCCGCTACGAGCAGTACTTC. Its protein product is CASSYSNSRYEQYF.

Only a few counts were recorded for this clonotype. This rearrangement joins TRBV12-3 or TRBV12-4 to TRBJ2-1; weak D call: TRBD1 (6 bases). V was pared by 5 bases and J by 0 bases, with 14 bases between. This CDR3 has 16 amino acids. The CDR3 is CASSKNRGSSYNEQFF. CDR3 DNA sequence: TGTGCCAGCAGTAAGAATAGGGGGAGCTCCTACAATGAGCAGTTCTTC.

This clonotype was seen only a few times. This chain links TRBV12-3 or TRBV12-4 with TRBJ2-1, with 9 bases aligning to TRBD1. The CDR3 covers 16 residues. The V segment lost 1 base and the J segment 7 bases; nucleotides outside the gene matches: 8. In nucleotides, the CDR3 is TGTGCCAGCAGTTTAGACAGGGGGCAAGTAAAAAATGAGCAGTTCTTC. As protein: CASSLDRGQVKNEQFF.

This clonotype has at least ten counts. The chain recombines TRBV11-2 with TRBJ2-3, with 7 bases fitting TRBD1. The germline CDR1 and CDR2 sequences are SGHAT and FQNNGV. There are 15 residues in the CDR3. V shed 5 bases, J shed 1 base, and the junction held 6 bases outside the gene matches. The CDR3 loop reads CASSRGQVGTDTQYF. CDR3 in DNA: TGTGCCAGCAGCCGCGGACAGGTGGGCACAGATACGCAGTATTTT. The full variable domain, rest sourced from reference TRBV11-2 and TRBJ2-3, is EAGVAQSPRYKIIEKRQSVAFWCNPISGHATLYWYQQILGQGPKLLIQFQNNGVVDDSQLPKDRFSAERLKGVDSTLKIQPAKLEDSAVYLCASSRGQVGTDTQYFGPGTRLTVL.

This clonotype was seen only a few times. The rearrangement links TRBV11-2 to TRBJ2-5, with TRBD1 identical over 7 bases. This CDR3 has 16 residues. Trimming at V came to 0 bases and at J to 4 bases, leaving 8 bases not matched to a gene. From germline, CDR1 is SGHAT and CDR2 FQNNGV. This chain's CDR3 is CASSLDRQGHRETQYF. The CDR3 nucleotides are TGTGCCAGCAGCTTAGATAGACAGGGTCATAGAGAGACCCAGTACTTC.

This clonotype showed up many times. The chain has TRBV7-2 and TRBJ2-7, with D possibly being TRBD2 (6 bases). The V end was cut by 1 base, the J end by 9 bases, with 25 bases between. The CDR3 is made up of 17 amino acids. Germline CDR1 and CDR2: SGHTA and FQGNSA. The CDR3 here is CASSLVGIGGTNRGQYF. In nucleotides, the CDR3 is TGTGCCAGCAGCTTAGTGGGGATTGGCGGGACCAACCGTGGGCAGTACTTC. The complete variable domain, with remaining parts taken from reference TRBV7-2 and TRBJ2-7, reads GAGVSQSPSNKVTEKGKDVELRCDPISGHTALYWYRQSLGQGLEFLIYFQGNSAPDKSGLPSDRFSAERTGGSVSTLTIQRTQQEDSAVYLCASSLVGIGGTNRGQYFGPGTRLTVT.

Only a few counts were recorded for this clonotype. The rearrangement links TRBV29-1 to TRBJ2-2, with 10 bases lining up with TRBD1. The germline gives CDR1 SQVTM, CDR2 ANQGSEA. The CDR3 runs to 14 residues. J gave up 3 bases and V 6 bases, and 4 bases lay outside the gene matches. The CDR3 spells CSVRTGGHTGELFF. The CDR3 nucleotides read TGCAGCGTGAGGACAGGGGGGCACACCGGGGAGCTGTTTTTT.

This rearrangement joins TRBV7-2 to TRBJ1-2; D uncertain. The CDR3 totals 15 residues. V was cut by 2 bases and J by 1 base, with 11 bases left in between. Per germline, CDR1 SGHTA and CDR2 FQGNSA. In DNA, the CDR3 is TGTGCCAGCAGCTTAAGGCCAGAAAGTAACTATGGCTACACCTTC. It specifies CASSLRPESNYGYTF.

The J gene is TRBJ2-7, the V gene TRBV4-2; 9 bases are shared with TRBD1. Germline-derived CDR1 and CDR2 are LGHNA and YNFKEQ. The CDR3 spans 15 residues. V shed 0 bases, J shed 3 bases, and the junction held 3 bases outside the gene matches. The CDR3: CASSQDGTGNYEQYF. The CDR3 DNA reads TGTGCCAGCAGCCAAGATGGGACAGGGAACTACGAGCAGTACTTC.

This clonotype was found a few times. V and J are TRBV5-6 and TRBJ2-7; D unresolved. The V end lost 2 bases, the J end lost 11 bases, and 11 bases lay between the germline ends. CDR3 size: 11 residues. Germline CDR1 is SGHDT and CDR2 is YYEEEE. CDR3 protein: CASSLQQTEYF. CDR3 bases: TGTGCCAGCAGCTTACAGCAGACGGAGTACTTC.

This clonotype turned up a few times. The CDR3 DNA is TGTGCCAGCAGTTACCAACGGACAGGGGAAGAGACCCAGTACTTC. The encoded protein is CASSYQRTGEETQYF. V gene TRBV12-3 or TRBV12-4 combines with J gene TRBJ2-5; 9 bases are shared with TRBD1. Unmatched junction bases numbered 6, after V lost 4 bases and J lost 3 bases. The CDR3 runs 15 residues.

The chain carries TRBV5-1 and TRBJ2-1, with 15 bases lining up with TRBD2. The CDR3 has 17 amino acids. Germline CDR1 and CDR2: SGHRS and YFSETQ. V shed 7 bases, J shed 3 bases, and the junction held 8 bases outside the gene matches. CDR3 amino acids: CASHGLAGGKNYNEQFF. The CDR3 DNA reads TGCGCCAGCCACGGACTAGCGGGAGGGAAAAACTACAATGAGCAGTTCTTC.

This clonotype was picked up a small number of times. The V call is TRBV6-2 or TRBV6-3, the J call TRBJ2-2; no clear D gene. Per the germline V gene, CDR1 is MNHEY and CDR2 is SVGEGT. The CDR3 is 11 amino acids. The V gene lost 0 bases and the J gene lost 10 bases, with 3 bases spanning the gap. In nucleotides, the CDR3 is TGTGCCAGCAGTTACTCGGTGGAGCTGTTTTTT. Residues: CASSYSVELFF.

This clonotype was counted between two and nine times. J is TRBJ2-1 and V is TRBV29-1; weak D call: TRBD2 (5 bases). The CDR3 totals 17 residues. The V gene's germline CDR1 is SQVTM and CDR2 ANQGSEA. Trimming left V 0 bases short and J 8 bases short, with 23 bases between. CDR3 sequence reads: CSVEDRWGSGSGYEQFF. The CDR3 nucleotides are TGCAGCGTTGAAGATCGATGGGGTTCGGGATCCGGGTATGAGCAGTTCTTC.

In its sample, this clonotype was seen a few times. The CDR3, as DNA: TGCAGTGCTAGAGATCAGGGGGTGGCCTATGGCTACACCTTC. This gives the protein CSARDQGVAYGYTF. This chain links TRBV20-1 with TRBJ1-2; TRBD1 agrees at 7 bases. Germline V gene sequence: CDR1 DFQATT, CDR2 SNEGSKA (reference sequence). CDR3 size: 14 residues. V lost 0 bases, J lost 4 bases, and 5 bases stayed unmatched.

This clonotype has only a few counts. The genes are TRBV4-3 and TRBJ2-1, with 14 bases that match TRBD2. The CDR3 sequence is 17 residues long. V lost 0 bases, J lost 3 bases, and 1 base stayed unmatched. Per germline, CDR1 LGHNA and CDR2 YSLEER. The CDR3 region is CASSQEGLAGGYNEQFF. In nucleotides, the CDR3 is TGCGCCAGCAGCCAAGAAGGACTAGCGGGGGGCTACAATGAGCAGTTCTTC.

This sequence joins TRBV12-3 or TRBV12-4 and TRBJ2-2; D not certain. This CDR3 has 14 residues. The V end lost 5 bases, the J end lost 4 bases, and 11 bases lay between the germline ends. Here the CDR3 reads CASSTGFFTGELFF. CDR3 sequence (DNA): TGTGCCAGCAGTACCGGGTTTTTCACCGGGGAGCTGTTTTTT.

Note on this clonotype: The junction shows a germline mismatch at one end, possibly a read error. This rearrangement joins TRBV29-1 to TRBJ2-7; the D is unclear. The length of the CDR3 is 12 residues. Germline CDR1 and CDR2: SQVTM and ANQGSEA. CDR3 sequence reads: CSVGIPSHEQYF. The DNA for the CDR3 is TGCAGCGTTGGAATCCCCTCCCACGAGCAGTACTTC.

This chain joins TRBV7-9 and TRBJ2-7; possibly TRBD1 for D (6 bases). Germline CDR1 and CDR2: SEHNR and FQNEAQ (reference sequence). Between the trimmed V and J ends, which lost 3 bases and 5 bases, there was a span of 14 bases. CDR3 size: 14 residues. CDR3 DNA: TGTGCCAGCAGCTTTTCAGGGGTTTCCCACGAGCAGTACTTC. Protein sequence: CASSFSGVSHEQYF.

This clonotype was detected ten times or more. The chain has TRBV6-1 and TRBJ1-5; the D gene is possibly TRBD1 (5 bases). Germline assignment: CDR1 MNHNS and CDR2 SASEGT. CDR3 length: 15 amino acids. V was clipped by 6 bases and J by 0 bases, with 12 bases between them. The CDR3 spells CASSRGINSNQPQHF. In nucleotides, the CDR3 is TGTGCCAGCAGCCGGGGCATTAATAGCAATCAGCCCCAGCATTTT.

The CDR3 DNA sequence: TGCAGCGCTGGAGGGAGTGGCTCCTACAATGAGCAGTTCTTC. This sequence encodes CSAGGSGSYNEQFF. This rearrangement joins TRBV29-1 to TRBJ2-1, with D possibly being TRBD2 (6 bases). Germline CDR1 SQVTM, CDR2 ANQGSEA. The CDR3 is 14 amino acids. Trimming pared 7 bases from V and 0 bases from J, leaving 13 bases between.

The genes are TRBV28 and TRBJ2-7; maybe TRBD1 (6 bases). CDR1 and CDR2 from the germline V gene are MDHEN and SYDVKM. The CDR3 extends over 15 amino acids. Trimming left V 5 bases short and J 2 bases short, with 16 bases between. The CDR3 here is CASSVSGARPYEQYF. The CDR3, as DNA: TGTGCCAGCAGTGTCTCAGGGGCTCGCCCCTACGAGCAGTACTTC.

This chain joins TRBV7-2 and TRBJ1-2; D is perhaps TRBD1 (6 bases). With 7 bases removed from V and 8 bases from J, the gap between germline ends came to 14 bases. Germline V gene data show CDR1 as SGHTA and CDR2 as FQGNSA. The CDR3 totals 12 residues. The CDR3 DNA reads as TGTGCCAGCACCCTTCGAGGGGGGGGCTACACCTTC. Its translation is CASTLRGGGYTF. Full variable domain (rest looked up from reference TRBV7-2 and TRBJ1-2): GAGVSQSPSNKVTEKGKDVELRCDPISGHTALYWYRQSLGQGLEFLIYFQGNSAPDKSGLPSDRFSAERTGGSVSTLTIQRTQQEDSAVYLCASTLRGGGYTFGSGTRLTVV.

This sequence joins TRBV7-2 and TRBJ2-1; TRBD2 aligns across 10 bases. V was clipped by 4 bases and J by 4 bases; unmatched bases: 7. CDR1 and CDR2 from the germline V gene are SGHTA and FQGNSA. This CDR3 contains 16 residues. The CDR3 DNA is TGTGCCAGCAGCTCGGCCCTAGCGGGAGCATACAATGAGCAGTTCTTC. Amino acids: CASSSALAGAYNEQFF.

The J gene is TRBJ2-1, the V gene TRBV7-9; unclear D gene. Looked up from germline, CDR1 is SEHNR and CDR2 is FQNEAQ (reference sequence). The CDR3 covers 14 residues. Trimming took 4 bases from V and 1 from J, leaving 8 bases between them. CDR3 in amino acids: CASSSDLSYNEQFF. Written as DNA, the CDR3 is TGTGCCAGCAGCTCGGATCTATCCTACAATGAGCAGTTCTTC.

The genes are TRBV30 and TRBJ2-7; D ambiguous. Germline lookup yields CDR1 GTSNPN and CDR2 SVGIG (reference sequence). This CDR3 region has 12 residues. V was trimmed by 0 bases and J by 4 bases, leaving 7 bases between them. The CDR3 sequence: CAWSVWGYEQYF. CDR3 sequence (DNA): TGTGCCTGGAGTGTATGGGGTTACGAGCAGTACTTC.